The present T cell receptor beta chain was sequenced within a study of blood T cells in healthy people across ages. This clonotype has a count of ten or more. Germline assignment: CDR1 SGHRS and CDR2 YFSETQ. This CDR3 has 16 amino acids. The trim removed 1 base at V and 2 bases at J, leaving 9 bases unmatched. Combining a sample-barcoded 5' primer with a J-beta primer mix, a second PCR ran for 7 to 11 cycles. TCRdb analysed the 5' RACE reads with MiXCR anew, one entry per CDR3 protein. The sample shows over 600,000 distinct CDR3 sequences, about 21% of them seen only once. The sample taken for sequencing was blood. The chain is built from TRBV5-1 and TRBJ2-7, with 7 bases aligning to TRBD1. This clonotype originated in a man in his 70s in good health. Here the CDR3 DNA reads TGCGCCAGCAGCTTGTCCTGGGACAGAAAAACCTACGAGCAGTACTTC. It is translated as CASSLSWDRKTYEQYF.